The 24 T cell receptor beta chains in this list originate from one sample, sequenced in a study of T cells after yellow fever vaccination (dated 2019 in TCRdb). This sample's treatment or condition label indicates: live attenuated yellow fever vaccine strain. The library was produced with 5' RACE. Sequencing took place on an Illumina NovaSeq 6000. TCRdb handled the public reads itself, with Q25 trimming in fastp and clone calling in MiXCR, and kept productive beta chains. Each CDR3 protein gets just one entry, which takes the most common genes and DNA from the rows behind it. The sample table shows 150,000 to 200,000 distinct CDR3 sequences, and roughly 8.8% are seen once. 35% to 40% of the sample lies in the top ten. The specimen was CD8+ T cells sorted from PBMCs, collected 45 days after the yellow fever booster vaccination. The receptors were gathered from a man younger than 30 who received the YFV17D yellow fever vaccine.

This clonotype occurred a few times. V gene TRBV7-9 combines with J gene TRBJ2-5; a weak D match, TRBD1 (6 bases). The CDR3 contains 14 residues. Germline V CDR1 and CDR2: SEHNR, FQNEAQ (reference sequence). Trimming removed 5 bases at V and 5 bases at J, with 15 bases between. The CDR3 nucleotides read TGTGCCAGCAGCGGACCAGGGGTGCGGGAGACCCAGTACTTC. Protein sequence: CASSGPGVRETQYF.

About this clonotype itself: At one end the junction does not follow the germline gene, possibly because of a read error. The V call is TRBV27, the J call TRBJ2-3, with D maybe TRBD1 (5 bases). The CDR3 has 13 amino acids. From germline, CDR1 is MNHEY and CDR2 SMNVEV (reference sequence). DNA for the CDR3: TGTGCCAGCAAAAAGGGGCTCACAGATACGCGGTATTTT. It yields the protein CASKKGLTDTRYF.

This clonotype was seen repeatedly, ten times or more. The J gene is TRBJ2-5, the V gene TRBV6-2 or TRBV6-3, with D perhaps matching TRBD1 or TRBD2 (5 bases each). V lost 4 bases to trimming and J lost 2 bases, with 14 bases between them. CDR1 MNHEY and CDR2 SVGEGT come from the germline V gene. The CDR3 spans 15 residues. The CDR3 protein is CASSLLFREQETQYF. CDR3 sequence (DNA): TGTGCCAGCAGTTTACTCTTCAGGGAGCAAGAGACCCAGTACTTC.

This chain links TRBV6-6 with TRBJ2-7, with 9 bases fitting TRBD1. The germline V gene encodes CDR1 MNHNY and CDR2 SVGAGI (reference sequence). V shed 6 bases, J shed 5 bases, and the junction held 8 bases outside the gene matches. This CDR3 contains 14 residues. CDR3 amino acids: CASSGGQGLDEQYF. CDR3 DNA sequence: TGTGCCAGCAGCGGAGGACAGGGGCTGGACGAGCAGTACTTC.

This clonotype was counted between two and nine times. The J gene is TRBJ1-2, the V gene TRBV6-5, with D perhaps matching TRBD1 (6 bases). Trimming removed 5 bases at V and 6 bases at J, with 16 bases between. The CDR3 contains 14 residues. CDR1 and CDR2 from the germline V gene are MNHEY and SVGAGI. CDR3 region: CASSPHRGADGYTF. CDR3 nucleotides: TGTGCCAGCAGTCCCCATCGGGGGGCGGATGGCTACACCTTC.

This clonotype was counted only a few times. V usage is TRBV7-8 and J usage is TRBJ2-7; the match to TRBD1 covers 8 bases. CDR1 is SGHVS, CDR2 FQNEAQ, per germline. CDR3 length: 14 residues. With 4 bases clipped from V and 7 bases from J, the junction kept 9 bases outside the gene matches. The CDR3 loop is CASSSGQGAGEQYV. For the CDR3, the DNA is TGTGCCAGCAGCTCCGGACAGGGAGCTGGAGAGCAGTACGTC.

This chain uses TRBV13 with TRBJ2-5; D is perhaps TRBD2 (6 bases). Trimming left V 1 base short and J 5 bases short, with 17 bases between. Germline values: CDR1 PRHDT, CDR2 FYEKMQ (reference sequence). The CDR3 consists of 16 residues. This CDR3 reads CASSLAAGPRGETQYF. The DNA for the CDR3 is TGTGCCAGCAGCTTAGCCGCGGGACCGCGCGGGGAGACCCAGTACTTC.

This clonotype was seen a handful of times. This rearrangement joins TRBV6-4 to TRBJ2-3, with TRBD1 as a possible D gene (5 bases). This CDR3 is 14 amino acids long. Germline CDR1 MRHNA, CDR2 SNTAGT. V shed 8 bases and J shed 2 bases, with 14 bases lying between them. DNA for the CDR3: TGTGCCAGCGCGACAGCTTTAGACACAGATACGCAGTATTTT. Amino acid sequence: CASATALDTDTQYF.

The chain has TRBV20-1 and TRBJ1-2; a possible D gene is TRBD1 (5 bases). From germline, CDR1 is DFQATT and CDR2 SNEGSKA (reference sequence). V was trimmed by 5 bases and J by 10 bases, leaving 20 bases between them. The CDR3 sequence is 13 residues long. The chain's CDR3 is CSARLGTAPVYTF. The CDR3 nucleotides read TGCAGTGCTCGACTGGGGACGGCTCCTGTCTACACCTTC.

This clonotype occurred many times. This rearrangement joins TRBV5-1 to TRBJ2-2; TRBD2 matches at 12 bases. The V gene's germline CDR1 is SGHRS and CDR2 YFSETQ. The CDR3 is 16 residues long. V lost 4 bases to trimming and J lost 1 base; unmatched junction nucleotides: 2. This chain's CDR3 is CASSGGLAGNTGELFF. The CDR3 DNA is TGCGCCAGCAGCGGGGGACTAGCGGGGAACACCGGGGAGCTGTTTTTT.

This chain joins TRBV7-6 and TRBJ2-5; D gene unclear. Germline loops: CDR1 SGHVS, CDR2 FNYEAQ. There are 13 residues in the CDR3. With 1 base removed from V and 2 bases from J, the gap between germline ends came to 5 bases. As DNA, the CDR3 is TGTGCCAGCAGCTTAGGCGTACAAGAGACCCAGTACTTC. Its protein product is CASSLGVQETQYF.

This clonotype has more than one count but fewer than ten. V gene TRBV6-2 or TRBV6-3 combines with J gene TRBJ2-4; 7 positions agree with TRBD1. V lost 6 bases to trimming and J lost 3 bases; unmatched junction nucleotides: 17. Germline V lookup: CDR1 MNHEY, CDR2 SVGEGT. The CDR3 is 18 amino acids. This chain's CDR3 is CASSTPDREYLGKNIQYF. The CDR3 DNA is TGTGCCAGCAGCACCCCCGACAGGGAGTATTTAGGCAAAAACATTCAGTACTTC.

This clonotype has more than one count but fewer than ten. The V call is TRBV9, the J call TRBJ2-3, with 9 nucleotides matching TRBD1. Germline loops: CDR1 SGDLS, CDR2 YYNGEE. V dropped 7 bases and J dropped 0; count of bases not matched to a gene: 15. This CDR3 spans 18 amino acids. CDR3 amino acids: CASDAPIQGASSTDTQYF. CDR3 sequence (DNA): TGTGCCAGCGACGCTCCGATACAGGGGGCATCGAGCACAGATACGCAGTATTTT.

This clonotype showed up just a few times. The chain has TRBV20-1 and TRBJ1-1; 7 bases are shared with TRBD1. Trimming removed 0 bases from V and 6 bases from J; junction bases left unmatched: 13. The CDR3 has 16 amino acids. Germline V gene data show CDR1 as DFQATT and CDR2 as SNEGSKA (reference sequence). The CDR3 bases are TGCAGTGCTAGAGATCCTGAAGGGGGCCGAGGGTCTGAAGCTTTCTTT. This translates into CSARDPEGGRGSEAFF.

The rearrangement joins TRBV6-5 to TRBJ1-5, with D possibly being TRBD1 (6 bases). CDR3 length equals 16 residues. The germline CDR1 and CDR2 sequences are MNHEY and SVGAGI. V lost 11 bases to trimming and J lost 0 bases, with 20 bases between them. This CDR3 is CASQPQGPSSNQPQHF. As DNA, the CDR3 is TGTGCCTCACAGCCCCAGGGGCCTAGTAGCAATCAGCCCCAGCATTTT.

Only a few counts were recorded for this clonotype. The V gene is TRBV9, the J gene TRBJ2-2; D tentatively reads TRBD1 or TRBD2 (6 bases each). The V gene's germline CDR1 is SGDLS and CDR2 YYNGEE. The CDR3 spans 17 residues. Trimming removed 4 bases from V and 5 bases from J, with 21 bases in between. The CDR3 sequence: CASSSNMGGRKTGELFF. CDR3 DNA sequence: TGTGCCAGCAGCTCCAACATGGGGGGCAGGAAGACCGGGGAGCTGTTTTTT.

The chain has TRBV7-8 and TRBJ1-4, with TRBD1 as a possible D gene (6 bases). There are 14 residues in the CDR3. V gave up 6 bases and J gave up 4 bases, with 12 bases separating them. CDR1 and CDR2 from the germline V gene are SGHVS and FQNEAQ. The chain's CDR3 is CASSWGAFNEKLFF. The CDR3 nucleotides read TGTGCCAGCAGTTGGGGGGCGTTTAATGAAAAACTGTTTTTT.

This clonotype has more than one count but fewer than ten. The chain has TRBV7-2 and TRBJ1-2; possibly TRBD1 for D (5 bases). Trimming shortened V by 1 base and J by 6 bases, and 9 bases separated the two germline ends. CDR3 length equals 13 residues. Germline V gene sequence: CDR1 SGHTA, CDR2 FQGNSA. CDR3 residues: CASSLVFRDGYTF. CDR3 nucleotide sequence: TGTGCCAGCAGCTTAGTGTTCAGGGATGGCTACACCTTC.

V and J are TRBV6-4 and TRBJ2-2; TRBD2 agrees at 10 bases. V lost 6 bases and J lost 6; bases outside the gene matches: 4. CDR1 and CDR2 (germline): MRHNA, SNTAGT. There are 14 residues in the CDR3. CDR3 sequence reads: CASSTSGAAGELFF. The CDR3, as DNA: TGTGCCAGCAGCACTAGCGGGGCCGCCGGGGAGCTGTTTTTT.

The chain carries TRBV4-3 and TRBJ2-3, with D perhaps TRBD1 or TRBD2 (5 bases each). Per the germline V gene, CDR1 is LGHNA and CDR2 is YSLEER. CDR3 length: 18 amino acids. The ends were cut back, 0 bases at V and 1 base at J, with 17 bases in the middle. The CDR3: CASSQEIGTSRRTDTQYF. CDR3 DNA sequence: TGCGCCAGCAGCCAAGAGATCGGGACCTCCAGACGCACAGATACGCAGTATTTT.

This clonotype was counted ten times or more. The chain has TRBV12-3 or TRBV12-4 and TRBJ2-5, with 8 bases fitting TRBD1. CDR3 size: 15 residues. V was pared by 3 bases and J by 5 bases, with 8 bases of the junction left unmatched. The CDR3 sequence: CASSLSQGARETQYF. As DNA, the CDR3 is TGTGCCAGCAGTTTGTCCCAGGGGGCGAGGGAGACCCAGTACTTC.

This clonotype came up many times. The J gene is TRBJ2-3, the V gene TRBV6-5; D not resolved. V dropped 6 bases and J dropped 2 bases, with 9 bases sitting between them. This CDR3 has 13 amino acids. The germline CDR1 and CDR2 sequences are MNHEY and SVGAGI. The CDR3 DNA follows: TGTGCCAGCAGCTTAGGGTTCACAGATACGCAGTATTTT. Encoded protein: CASSLGFTDTQYF.

This clonotype was counted between two and nine times. The chain combines TRBV2 with TRBJ1-6; D unclear. V gave up 0 bases and J gave up 10 bases, with 7 bases separating them. This CDR3 is 13 amino acids long. CDR1 is SNHLY and CDR2 is FYNNEI in the germline V gene. The DNA for the CDR3 is TGTGCCAGCAGTGAAGCGCCCCGGTCACCCCTCCACTTT. Translating gives CASSEAPRSPLHF.

This clonotype was detected only a few times. The chain joins TRBV12-3 or TRBV12-4 to TRBJ2-3, with a tentative D call TRBD1 (6 bases). V lost 9 bases, J lost 0 bases, and 13 bases lay in between. CDR3 length equals 14 residues. The CDR3 DNA follows: TGTGCCAGTCGGGACAAAGCAAGCACAGATACGCAGTATTTT. This codes for CASRDKASTDTQYF.